The present T cell receptor (beta chain) was sequenced within a study of T cell responses to AZD1222 COVID-19 vaccine. Study-wide background: Investigators merged groups given second doses at roughly 4 or roughly 12 weeks.

This CDR3 spans 15 amino acids. Trimming took 0 bases from V and 7 from J; bases not matched to a gene: 2. Per the germline V gene, CDR1 is SGHDN and CDR2 is FVKESK. In regard to this clone: As yet, its antigen is unknown.

Sequencing was performed with immunoSEQ multiplex PCR; in TCRdb, only in-frame clones are kept and a portion is missing. The top ten hold 7.5% to 8% of the sample, which has roughly 130,000 clones, 88% seen once. Study results and caveats: Compared with day 0, the breadth and depth of the Spike-specific TCR repertoire rose significantly after two doses of AZD1222. Targets within unmutated variant regions were reportedly found for nearly half of spike-specific TCRs. A mostly white British donor set with more females was recruited, and clonal diversity was possibly underestimated.

The sequences come from peripheral blood, collected on day 0 of AZD1222 vaccination. The V call is TRBV14, the J call TRBJ1-6, with 8 nucleotides matching TRBD1. This clonotype was sampled from an adult in good health. The CDR3 here is CASSQDRTGNSPLHF. The CDR3, as DNA: TGTGCCAGCAGCCAAGACCGGACAGGGAATTCACCCCTCCACTTT. The complete variable domain, with remaining parts taken from reference TRBV14 and TRBJ1-6, reads EAGVTQFPSHSVIEKGQTVTLRCDPISGHDNLYWYRRVMGKEIKFLLHFVKESKQDESGMPNNRFLAERTGGTYSTLKVQPAELEDSGVYFCASSQDRTGNSPLHFGNGTRLTVT.